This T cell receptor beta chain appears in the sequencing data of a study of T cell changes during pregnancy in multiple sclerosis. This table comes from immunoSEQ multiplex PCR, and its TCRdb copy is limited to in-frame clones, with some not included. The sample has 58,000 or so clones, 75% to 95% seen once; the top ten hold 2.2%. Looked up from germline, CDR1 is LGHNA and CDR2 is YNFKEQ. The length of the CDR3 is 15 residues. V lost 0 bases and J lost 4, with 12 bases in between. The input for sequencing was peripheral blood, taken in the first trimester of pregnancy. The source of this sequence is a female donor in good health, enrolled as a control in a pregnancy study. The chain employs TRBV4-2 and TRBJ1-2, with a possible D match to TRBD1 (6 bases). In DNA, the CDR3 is TGTGCCAGCAGCCAAGAGTTTGGACAGACCTATGGCTACACCTTC. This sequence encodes CASSQEFGQTYGYTF.